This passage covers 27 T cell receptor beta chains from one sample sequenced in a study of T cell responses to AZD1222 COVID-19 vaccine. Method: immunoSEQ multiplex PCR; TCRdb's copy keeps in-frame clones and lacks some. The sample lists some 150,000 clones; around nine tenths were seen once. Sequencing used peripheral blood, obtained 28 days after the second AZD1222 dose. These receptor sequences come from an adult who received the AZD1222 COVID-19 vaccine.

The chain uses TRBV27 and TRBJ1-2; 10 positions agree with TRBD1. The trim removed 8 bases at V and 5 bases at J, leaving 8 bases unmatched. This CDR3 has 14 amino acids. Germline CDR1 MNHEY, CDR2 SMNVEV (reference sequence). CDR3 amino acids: CASGRTGGGYGYTF. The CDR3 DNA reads TGTGCCAGCGGGCGGACAGGGGGAGGTTATGGCTACACCTTC.

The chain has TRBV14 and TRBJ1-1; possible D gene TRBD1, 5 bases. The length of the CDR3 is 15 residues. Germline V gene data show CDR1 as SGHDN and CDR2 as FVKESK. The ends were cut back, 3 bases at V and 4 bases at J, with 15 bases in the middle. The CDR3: CASSQRDGLPTEAFF. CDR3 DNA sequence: TGTGCCAGCAGCCAGAGGGACGGCCTTCCCACTGAAGCTTTCTTT.

CDR3 amino acids: CASSTHMIGYGANTGELFF. Here the CDR3 DNA reads TGTGCCAGTAGTACTCATATGATTGGATACGGAGCGAACACCGGGGAGCTGTTTTTT. The chain is built from TRBV19 and TRBJ2-2; D is unresolved. The ends were cut back, 4 bases at V and 0 bases at J, with 21 bases in the middle. The CDR3 loop spans 19 amino acids. The germline CDR1 and CDR2 sequences are LNHDA and SQIVND (reference sequence).

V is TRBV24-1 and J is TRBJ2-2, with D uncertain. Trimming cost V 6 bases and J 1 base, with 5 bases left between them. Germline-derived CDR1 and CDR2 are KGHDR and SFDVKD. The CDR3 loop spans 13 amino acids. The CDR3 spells CATSLLNTGELFF. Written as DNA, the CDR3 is TGTGCCACCAGTCTCCTGAACACCGGGGAGCTGTTTTTT.

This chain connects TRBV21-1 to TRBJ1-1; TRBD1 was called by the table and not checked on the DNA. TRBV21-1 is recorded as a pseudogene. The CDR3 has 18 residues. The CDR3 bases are TGTGCCAGCAGCCAGGTTTTGGCAGGGCACATAGGGGACACTGAAGCTTTCTTT. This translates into CASSQVLAGHIGDTEAFF.

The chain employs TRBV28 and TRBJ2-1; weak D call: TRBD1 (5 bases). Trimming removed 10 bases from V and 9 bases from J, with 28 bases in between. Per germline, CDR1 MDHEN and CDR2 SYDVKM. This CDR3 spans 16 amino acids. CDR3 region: CATAGLRKGFYSEQFF. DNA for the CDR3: TGTGCCACGGCAGGGCTCCGCAAGGGCTTTTATAGTGAGCAGTTCTTC.

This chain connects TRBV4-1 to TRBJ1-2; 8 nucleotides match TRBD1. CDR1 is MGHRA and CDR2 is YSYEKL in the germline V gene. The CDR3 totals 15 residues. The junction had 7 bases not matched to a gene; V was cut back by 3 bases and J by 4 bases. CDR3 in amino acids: CASSHPDRGGYGYTF. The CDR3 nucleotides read TGCGCCAGCAGCCACCCTGACAGGGGTGGCTATGGCTACACCTTC.

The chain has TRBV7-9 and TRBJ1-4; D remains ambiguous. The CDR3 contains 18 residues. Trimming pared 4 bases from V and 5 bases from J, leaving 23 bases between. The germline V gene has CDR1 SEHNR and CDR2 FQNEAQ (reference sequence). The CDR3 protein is CASSSPTGGSRWNEKLFF. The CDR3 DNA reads TGTGCCAGCAGCTCCCCCACGGGTGGGTCGCGATGGAATGAAAAACTGTTTTTT.

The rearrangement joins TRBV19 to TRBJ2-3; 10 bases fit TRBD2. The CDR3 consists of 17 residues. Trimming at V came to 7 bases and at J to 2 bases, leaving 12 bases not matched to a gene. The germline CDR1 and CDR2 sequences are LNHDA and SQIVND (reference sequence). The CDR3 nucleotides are TGTGCCAGTACCTCGCCTCGGCTAGCGGGGGCCACAGATACGCAGTATTTT. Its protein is CASTSPRLAGATDTQYF.

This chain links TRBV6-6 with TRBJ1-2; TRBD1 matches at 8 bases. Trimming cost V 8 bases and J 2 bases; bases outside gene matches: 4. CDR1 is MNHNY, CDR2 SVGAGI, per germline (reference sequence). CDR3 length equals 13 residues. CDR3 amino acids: CASLGQENYGYTF. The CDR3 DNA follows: TGTGCCAGCTTGGGACAGGAGAACTATGGCTACACCTTC.

The CDR3 here is CASSGGQFANTGELFF. The CDR3 DNA follows: TGTGCCAGCAGCGGGGGACAGTTCGCGAACACCGGGGAGCTGTTTTTT. The J gene is TRBJ2-2, the V gene TRBV14; TRBD1 aligns across 7 bases. V shed 5 bases and J 0 bases; nucleotides not matched to a gene: 6. The length of the CDR3 is 16 residues. Germline V gene sequence: CDR1 SGHDN, CDR2 FVKESK. The whole variable domain, remainder taken from reference TRBV14 and TRBJ2-2, is EAGVTQFPSHSVIEKGQTVTLRCDPISGHDNLYWYRRVMGKEIKFLLHFVKESKQDESGMPNNRFLAERTGGTYSTLKVQPAELEDSGVYFCASSGGQFANTGELFFGEGSRLTVL.

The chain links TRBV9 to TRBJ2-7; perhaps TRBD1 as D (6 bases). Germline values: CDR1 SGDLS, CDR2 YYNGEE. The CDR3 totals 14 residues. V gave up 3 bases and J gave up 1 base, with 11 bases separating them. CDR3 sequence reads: CASSATGLSYEQYF. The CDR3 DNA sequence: TGTGCCAGCAGCGCCACAGGGCTGTCCTACGAGCAGTACTTC.

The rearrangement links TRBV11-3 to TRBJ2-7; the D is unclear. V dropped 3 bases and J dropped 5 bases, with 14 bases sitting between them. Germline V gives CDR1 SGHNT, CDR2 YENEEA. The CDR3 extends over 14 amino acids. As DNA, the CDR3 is TGTGCCAGCAGCTTCCTAGGCTTAGACGACGAGCAGTACTTC. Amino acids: CASSFLGLDDEQYF.

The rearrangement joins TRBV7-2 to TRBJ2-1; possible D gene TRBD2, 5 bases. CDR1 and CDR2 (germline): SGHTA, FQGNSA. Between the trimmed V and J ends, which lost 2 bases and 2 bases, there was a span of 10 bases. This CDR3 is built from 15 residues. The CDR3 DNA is TGTGCCAGCAGCTTATCAAGGGAGCCCTACAATGAGCAGTTCTTC. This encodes CASSLSREPYNEQFF.

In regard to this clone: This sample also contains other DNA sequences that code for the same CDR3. The DNA of the CDR3 is TGTGCCAGTAGTATAACAGGGAGCAATCAGCCCCAGCATTTT. It is translated as CASSITGSNQPQHF. The chain uses TRBV19 and TRBJ1-5, with D possibly TRBD1 on 6 matching bases. The CDR3 totals 14 residues. CDR1 is LNHDA and CDR2 is SQIVND in the germline V gene (reference sequence). The V gene lost 2 bases and the J gene lost 1 base, with 6 bases spanning the gap.

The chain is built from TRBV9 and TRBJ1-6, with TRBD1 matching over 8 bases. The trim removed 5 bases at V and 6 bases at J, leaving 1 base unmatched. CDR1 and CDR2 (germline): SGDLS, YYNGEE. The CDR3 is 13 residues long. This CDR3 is CASRQGGNSPLHF. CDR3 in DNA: TGTGCCAGCAGACAGGGGGGTAATTCACCCCTCCACTTT.

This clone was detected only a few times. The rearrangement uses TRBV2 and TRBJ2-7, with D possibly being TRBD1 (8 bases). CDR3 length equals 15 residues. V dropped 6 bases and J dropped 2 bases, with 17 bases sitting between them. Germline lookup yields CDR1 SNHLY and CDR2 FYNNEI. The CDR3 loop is CASSARQGTTYEQYF. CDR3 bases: TGTGCCAGCAGCGCCCGACAGGGGACTACCTACGAGCAGTACTTC.

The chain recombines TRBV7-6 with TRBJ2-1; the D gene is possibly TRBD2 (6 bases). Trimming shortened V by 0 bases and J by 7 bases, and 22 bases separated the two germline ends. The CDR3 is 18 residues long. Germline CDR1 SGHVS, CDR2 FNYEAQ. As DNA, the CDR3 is TGTGCCAGCAGCTTAGCGTGGGCTACCGGGAGAACCGAAAATGAGCAGTTCTTC. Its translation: CASSLAWATGRTENEQFF.

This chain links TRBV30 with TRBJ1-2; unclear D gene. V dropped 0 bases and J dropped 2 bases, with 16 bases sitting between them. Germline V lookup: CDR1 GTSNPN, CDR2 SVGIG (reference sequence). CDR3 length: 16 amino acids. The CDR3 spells CAWSVLMVPSNYGYTF. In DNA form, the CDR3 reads TGTGCCTGGAGTGTACTAATGGTCCCCTCAAACTATGGCTACACCTTC.

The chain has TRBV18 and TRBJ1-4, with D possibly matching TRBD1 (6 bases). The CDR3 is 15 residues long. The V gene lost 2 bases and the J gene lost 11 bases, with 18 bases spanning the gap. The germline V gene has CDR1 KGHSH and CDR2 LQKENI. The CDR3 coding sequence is TGTGCCAGCTCACCAAGCTGGGGGGCTCCCGACAAACTGTTTTTT. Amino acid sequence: CASSPSWGAPDKLFF.

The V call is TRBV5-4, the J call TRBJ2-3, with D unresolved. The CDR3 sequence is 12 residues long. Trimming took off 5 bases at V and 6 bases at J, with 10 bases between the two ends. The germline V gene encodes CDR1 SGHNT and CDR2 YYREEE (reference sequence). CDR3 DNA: TGTGCCAGCAGTTACTTGGGGGATACGCAGTATTTT. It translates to CASSYLGDTQYF.

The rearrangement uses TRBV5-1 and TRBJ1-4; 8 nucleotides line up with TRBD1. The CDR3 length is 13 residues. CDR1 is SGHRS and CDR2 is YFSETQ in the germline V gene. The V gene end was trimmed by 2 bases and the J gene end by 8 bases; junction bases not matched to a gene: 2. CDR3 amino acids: CASSFGTGEKLFF. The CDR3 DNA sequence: TGCGCCAGCAGCTTCGGGACAGGCGAAAAACTGTTTTTT. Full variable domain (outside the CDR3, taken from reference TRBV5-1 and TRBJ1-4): KAGVTQTPRYLIKTRGQQVTLSCSPISGHRSVSWYQQTPGQGLQFLFEYFSETQRNKGNFPGRFSGRQFSNSRSEMNVSTLELGDSALYLCASSFGTGEKLFFGSGTQLSVL.

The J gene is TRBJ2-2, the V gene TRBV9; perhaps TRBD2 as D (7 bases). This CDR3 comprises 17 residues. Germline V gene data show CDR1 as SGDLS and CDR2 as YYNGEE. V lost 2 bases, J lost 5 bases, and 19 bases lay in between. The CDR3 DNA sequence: TGTGCCAGCAGCGTGAAAGGCGGGCGGGGGCGTACCGGGGAGCTGTTTTTT. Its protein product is CASSVKGGRGRTGELFF.

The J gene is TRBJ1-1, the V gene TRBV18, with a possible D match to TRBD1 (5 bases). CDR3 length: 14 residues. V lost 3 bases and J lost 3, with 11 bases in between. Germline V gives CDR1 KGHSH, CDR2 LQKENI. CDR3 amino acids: CASSPFRDDTEAFF. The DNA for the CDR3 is TGTGCCAGCTCACCTTTTAGGGACGACACTGAAGCTTTCTTT.

The CDR3 nucleotides read TGTGCCAGCAGAGACCGGACAGATACAATTGATTCACCCCTCCACTTT. Its translation is CASRDRTDTIDSPLHF. The chain uses TRBV25-1 and TRBJ1-6; tentatively, D is TRBD1 (6 bases). This CDR3 is 16 amino acids long. CDR1 MGHDK and CDR2 SYGVNS come from the germline V gene. V was trimmed by 6 bases and J by 8 bases, leaving 20 bases between them.

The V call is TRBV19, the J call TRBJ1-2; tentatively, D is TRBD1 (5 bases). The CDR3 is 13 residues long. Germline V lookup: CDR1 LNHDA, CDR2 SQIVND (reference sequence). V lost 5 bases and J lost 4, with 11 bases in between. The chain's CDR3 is CASSLGDAYGYTF. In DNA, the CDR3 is TGTGCCAGTAGTCTAGGGGACGCCTATGGCTACACCTTC.

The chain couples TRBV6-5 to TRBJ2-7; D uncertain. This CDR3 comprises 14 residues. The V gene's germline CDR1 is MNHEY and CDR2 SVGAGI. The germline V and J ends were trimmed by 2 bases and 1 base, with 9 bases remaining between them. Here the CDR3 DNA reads TGTGCCAGCAGTTACCGGGCTGAGTCCTACGAGCAGTACTTC. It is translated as CASSYRAESYEQYF.